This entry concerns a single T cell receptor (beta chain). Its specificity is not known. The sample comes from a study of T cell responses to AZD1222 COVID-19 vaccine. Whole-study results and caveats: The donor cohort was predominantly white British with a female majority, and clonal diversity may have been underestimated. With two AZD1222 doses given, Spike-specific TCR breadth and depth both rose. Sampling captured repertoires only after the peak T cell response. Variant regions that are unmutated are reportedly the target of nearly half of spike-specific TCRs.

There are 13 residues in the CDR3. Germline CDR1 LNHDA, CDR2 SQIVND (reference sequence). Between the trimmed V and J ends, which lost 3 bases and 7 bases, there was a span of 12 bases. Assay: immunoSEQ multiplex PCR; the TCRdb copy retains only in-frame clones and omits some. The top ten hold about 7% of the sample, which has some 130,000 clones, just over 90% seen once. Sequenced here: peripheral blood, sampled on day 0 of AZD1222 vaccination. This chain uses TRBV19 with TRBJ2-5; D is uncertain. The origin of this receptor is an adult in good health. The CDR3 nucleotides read TGTGCCAGTAGTATGTACGTGGCCGTGACCCAGTACTTC. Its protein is CASSMYVAVTQYF.